This TCR beta chain was sequenced in a study of T cells expressing NK-cell markers. The length of the CDR3 is 15 residues. Germline V CDR1 and CDR2: SEHNR, FQNEAQ (reference sequence). Reprocessing the 5' RACE reads, TCRdb reports a single entry for every CDR3 protein and omits DNA. The sample table includes about 260,000 distinct CDR3 sequences. The sequenced sample was blood T cells: a sorted CD56 or NKG2C T cell subset, CD4+ or CD8+ T cells, or bulk PBMC T cells (not recorded which). J is TRBJ2-1 and V is TRBV7-9; TCRdb lists TRBD1, though no DNA is available to test this call. The clonotype comes from a woman between 18 and 69 years old in good health. The CDR3 spells CASSFGRGHNNEQFF.